The clone carrying this TCR beta chain was seen a handful of times. Trimming cost V 11 bases and J 0 bases, with 14 bases left between them. The CDR3 contains 15 residues. Germline V gene lookup returns CDR1 LNHDA and CDR2 SQIVND (reference sequence). The data were taken from a study of cytomegalovirus exposure and HLA in healthy donors. The PCR had 60 Vbeta and 13 Jbeta primers. The method was immunoSEQ multiplex PCR; TCRdb's version includes in-frame clones alone and lacks a portion of them. The table has fewer than 110,000 clones, around four fifths seen once. The sequence was collected from a man aged 30-40 years in good health and CMV-seronegative. V gene TRBV19 combines with J gene TRBJ2-6; tentative D call: TRBD2 (6 bases). The sequenced sample consisted of PBMCs. Here the CDR3 DNA reads TGTGCCTCTTCGGGAGTTTCCTCTGGGGCCAACGTCCTGACTTTC. It translates to CASSGVSSGANVLTF.